This entry lists 2 T cell receptor beta chains sequenced from one sample in a study of OX40 agonist ivuxolimab in advanced cancers. The repertoire was sequenced with immunoSEQ multiplex PCR; TCRdb's copy has only in-frame clones and lacks some. In the table there are 55,000 or so clones, 80% to 90% of which are singletons. The sample was CD4+ or CD8+ T cells sorted from blood, taken in a trial of the OX40 agonist ivuxolimab. These receptor sequences come from an adult with an advanced solid tumor such as melanoma, head and neck, liver or kidney cancer.

This clone showed up just a few times. The rearrangement uses TRBV6-4 and TRBJ1-1, with TRBD1 as a possible D gene (6 bases). The CDR3 covers 20 residues. V dropped 1 base and J dropped 10 bases, with 34 bases sitting between them. Germline CDR1 reads MRHNA; CDR2 reads SNTAGT. DNA of the CDR3: TGTGCCAGCAGTGACTTGTGTAGTTGGGCGGGGAACAGGGTTGGACCTAGAGCTTTCTTT. It codes for CASSDLCSWAGNRVGPRAFF.

This sequence joins TRBV5-1 and TRBJ2-5, with D tentatively TRBD2 (6 bases). The CDR3 runs to 14 residues. Germline V gives CDR1 SGHRS, CDR2 YFSETQ. V gave up 3 bases and J gave up 2 bases, with 11 bases separating them. The CDR3 sequence: CASSSAAGQETQYF. Here the CDR3 DNA reads TGCGCCAGCAGCTCCGCGGCGGGGCAAGAGACCCAGTACTTC.